The rows below give T cell receptor beta chains drawn from one sample of a study of blood T cell repertoires in COVID-19. Clones were sequenced by immunoSEQ multiplex PCR, and TCRdb holds only the in-frame ones, with some missing. The sample includes over 100,000 clones, approximately 88% of them seen just once. The material sequenced was peripheral blood. The receptors were gathered from a woman in her seventies with acute or convalescent COVID-19. Both conserved end residues are part of each CDR3. A D gene is named only where the DNA matches it firmly. Only part of the rows carry a size: once, few, many, or a class if the clone is expanded.

>TRBV2|-|-|TRBJ2-3
CASSGEQGVADTQYF
TGTGCCAGCAGTGGGGAACAGGGAGTAGCAGATACGCAGTATTTT
>TRBV27|few|-|TRBJ1-5
CASSWSSNQPQHF
TGTGCCAGCAGTTGGAGTTCCAATCAGCCCCAGCATTTT
>TRBV14|-|TRBD2|TRBJ2-5
CASSQGGGSETQYF
TGTGCCAGCAGCCAAGGAGGCGGGAGCGAGACCCAGTACTTC
>TRBV6-5|-|-|TRBJ2-1
CATHRPGNEQFF
TGTGCCACCCACCGACCAGGTAATGAGCAGTTCTTC
>TRBV7-7|-|TRBD2|TRBJ2-2
CASSMVAGGSGELFF
TGTGCCAGCAGCATGGTAGCGGGAGGTTCAGGGGAGCTGTTTTTT
>TRBV7-2|-|TRBD1|TRBJ1-2
CASSPRGTGGGGYTF
TGTGCCAGCAGCCCCAGAGGGACAGGGGGCGGGGGCTACACCTTC
>TRBV12-3/TRBV12-4|-|-|TRBJ2-7
CASSLEGQKQYF
TGTGCCAGCAGTTTGGAGGGACAGAAGCAGTACTTC
>TRBV5-1|-|TRBD2|TRBJ2-3
CASSLAAGAGDTQYF
TGCGCCAGCAGCTTGGCAGCGGGGGCGGGAGATACGCAGTATTTT
>TRBV6-2/TRBV6-3|-|-|TRBJ1-1
CASSYGGGLATEAFF
TGTGCCAGCAGCTATGGGGGGGGTTTGGCCACTGAAGCTTTCTTT
>TRBV4-1|-|-|TRBJ2-2
CASSQDQRTAGELFF
TGCGCCAGCAGCCAAGATCAGAGGACAGCCGGGGAGCTGTTTTTT
>TRBV3-1/TRBV3-2|-|-|TRBJ1-4
CASSHRVEKLFF
TGTGCCAGCAGTCACAGGGTTGAAAAACTGTTTTTT
>TRBV10-3|-|-|TRBJ1-2
CAISESDGQEVSYGYTF
TGTGCCATCAGTGAGTCCGACGGGCAGGAGGTTTCATATGGCTACACCTTC
>TRBV19|-|TRBD1|TRBJ1-4
CASSQAGRGALNGKLFF
TGTGCCAGTAGTCAAGCAGGCAGGGGGGCACTGAACGGCAAACTGTTTTTT
>TRBV2|-|TRBD1|TRBJ2-1
CASSVGQGASYNEQFF
TGTGCCAGCAGTGTTGGGCAGGGGGCCTCCTACAATGAGCAGTTCTTC
>TRBV4-2|-|-|TRBJ1-2
CASSPPQGLGYGYTF
TGTGCCAGCAGCCCCCCGCAGGGCCTGGGCTATGGCTACACCTTC
>TRBV18|-|TRBD1|TRBJ1-1
CASSQALTGGTEAFF
TGTGCCAGCTCACAGGCTCTTACAGGGGGCACTGAAGCTTTCTTT
>TRBV10-2|-|TRBD2|TRBJ2-1
CATKLAGESNEQFF
TGCGCCACAAAACTAGCGGGAGAGAGCAATGAGCAGTTCTTC
>TRBV9|-|-|TRBJ1-4
CASSPVQGTNEKLFF
TGTGCCAGCAGCCCAGTACAGGGCACTAATGAAAAACTGTTTTTT
>TRBV6-5|-|TRBD2|TRBJ2-5
CASRVAGGLETQYF
TGTGCCAGCAGGGTAGCGGGGGGGTTGGAGACCCAGTACTTC
>TRBV6-1|-|TRBD1|TRBJ2-3
CASSVSTGGATDTQYF
TGTGCCAGCAGTGTCTCGACAGGGGGCGCGACAGATACGCAGTATTTT
>TRBV5-8|-|-|TRBJ2-2
CASRPPLGSANTGELFF
TGTGCCAGCAGACCACCTCTAGGATCCGCGAACACCGGGGAGCTGTTTTTT
>TRBV19|once|-|TRBJ2-7
CASSIAAASYEQYF
TGTGCCAGTAGTATAGCCGCGGCCTCCTACGAGCAGTACTTC
>TRBV5-5|-|TRBD1|TRBJ1-1
CASSGGTAEAFF
TGTGCCAGCAGCGGAGGGACAGCCGAAGCTTTCTTT
>TRBV6-5|once|TRBD1|TRBJ2-7
CASSLDRGGGEQYF
TGTGCCAGCAGTTTGGACAGGGGTGGTGGCGAGCAGTACTTC
>TRBV7-6|-|-|TRBJ2-2
CASSFRGGRDANTGELFF
TGTGCCAGCAGCTTCCGAGGCGGGCGGGACGCGAACACCGGGGAGCTGTTTTTT
>TRBV5-1|-|TRBD2|TRBJ2-3
CASSARDYATDTQYF
TGCGCCAGCAGCGCCCGGGACTATGCCACGGATACGCAGTATTTT
>TRBV7-8|-|TRBD2|TRBJ2-1
CASSLGGRRNEQFF
TGTGCCAGCAGCTTAGGCGGGAGAAGAAATGAGCAGTTCTTC
>TRBV19|-|-|TRBJ1-6
CASSVDSSYNSPLHF
TGTGCCAGTAGTGTCGACAGCTCCTATAATTCACCCCTCCACTTT
>TRBV6-5|-|-|TRBJ2-4
CASSPTGFGDIQYF
TGTGCCAGCAGCCCAACGGGGTTCGGAGACATTCAGTACTTC
>TRBV12-3/TRBV12-4|-|-|TRBJ1-2
CASSFTANYGYTF
TGTGCCAGCAGTTTTACAGCTAACTATGGCTACACCTTC
>TRBV30|-|TRBD2|TRBJ2-3
CACSPGGADTQYF
TGTGCCTGTTCTCCGGGAGGGGCAGATACGCAGTATTTT
>TRBV11-2|-|-|TRBJ1-6
CASSLVPGRRSPLHF
TGTGCCAGCAGCTTAGTCCCAGGGAGGAGATCACCCCTCCACTTT
>TRBV4-2|-|-|TRBJ2-3
CASSRDGGTDTQYF
TGTGCCAGCAGTAGAGACGGGGGCACAGATACGCAGTATTTT
>TRBV5-1|-|-|TRBJ2-1
CASNPEDSYNEQFF
TGCGCCAGCAACCCGGAGGACTCCTACAATGAGCAGTTCTTC
>TRBV9|-|TRBD1|TRBJ2-7
CASSVGGTGFYEQYF
TGTGCCAGCAGCGTAGGGGGGACAGGGTTCTACGAGCAGTACTTC
>TRBV7-8|-|TRBD2|TRBJ2-2
CASSSSGSSGELFF
TGTGCCAGCAGCTCTAGCGGGAGCAGCGGGGAGCTGTTTTTT
>TRBV6-5|-|-|TRBJ1-2
CASSLGQGNGGYTF
TGTGCCAGCAGTCTTGGGCAGGGGAATGGAGGCTACACCTTC
>TRBV27|-|-|TRBJ2-4
CASSSPREVNIQYF
TGTGCCAGCAGTTCCCCCAGGGAAGTGAACATTCAGTACTTC
>TRBV2|once|TRBD1|TRBJ2-7
CASSENRGHYEQYF
TGTGCCAGCAGTGAGAACAGGGGCCATTACGAGCAGTACTTC
>TRBV6-6|-|-|TRBJ2-1
CASRNVLTGSYNEQFF
TGTGCCAGCAGAAACGTCCTTACCGGGAGCTACAATGAGCAGTTCTTC
>TRBV15|once|TRBD1|TRBJ2-7
CATRGTETYEQYF
TGTGCCACCAGGGGGACAGAGACCTACGAGCAGTACTTC
>TRBV4-1|-|TRBD2|TRBJ2-7
CASSQDGGGLSYEQYF
TGCGCCAGCAGCCAAGATGGGGGGGGACTCTCCTACGAGCAGTACTTC